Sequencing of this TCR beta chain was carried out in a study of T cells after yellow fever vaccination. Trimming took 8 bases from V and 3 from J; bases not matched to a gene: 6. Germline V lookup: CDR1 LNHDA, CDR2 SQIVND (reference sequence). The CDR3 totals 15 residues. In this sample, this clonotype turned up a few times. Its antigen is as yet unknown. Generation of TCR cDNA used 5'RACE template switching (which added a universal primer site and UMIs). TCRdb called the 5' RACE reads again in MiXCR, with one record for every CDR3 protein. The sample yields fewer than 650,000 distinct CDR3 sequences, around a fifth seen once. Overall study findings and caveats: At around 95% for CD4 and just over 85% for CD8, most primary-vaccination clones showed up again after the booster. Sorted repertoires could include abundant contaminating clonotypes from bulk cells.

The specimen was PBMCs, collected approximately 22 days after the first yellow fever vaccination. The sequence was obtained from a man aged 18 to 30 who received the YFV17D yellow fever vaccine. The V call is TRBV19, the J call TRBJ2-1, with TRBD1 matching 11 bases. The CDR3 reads CASRTGTGGYNEQFF. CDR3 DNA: TGTGCCAGTCGAACCGGGACAGGGGGCTACAATGAGCAGTTCTTC.